This TCR beta chain originates from a study of cytomegalovirus exposure and HLA in healthy donors (dated by TCRdb to about 2017). About the investigation overall: An earlier analysis of several hundred of the donors reported under 300 Gb of sequence data and 117 million unique TCR beta sequences obtained from around 170 million T cells. In a later genetic analysis, genome-wide SNP genotypes for about 60% of the 666 donors were used, and that subset was treated as a discovery cohort. HLA typing covered class I and class II loci at four-digit resolution. Roughly five DR-DQ haplotypes were handled as single units for association and clustering, since linkage in the cohort was strong. In a later analysis, previously published TCR beta repertoires from about 640 donors were re-analyzed and high-resolution HLA genotyping was added so that TCR occurrence patterns could be studied. Every repertoire in the discovery cohort had been generated on one and the same sequencing platform. To predict cytomegalovirus infection status, the study combined high-throughput TCR immunosequencing, statistical association of individual TCRs with disease status, and machine learning. Rather than using new phenotypic data, the later analysis identified candidate immune exposures from TCR beta sequences and from how often those sequences occurred across donors. Typing coverage differed by locus: A, B, C, DRB1 and DQB1 were typed in roughly 620-630 donors, DQA1 in around 500, DPA1 in around 610, and DPB1 in just under 490. Approximately 300 gigabases of sequencing data and around 90 million unique TCR sequences made up an early release that covered some 640 HLA-typed donors. On average, over 200,000 unique TCR beta nucleotide sequences were sequenced per donor among fewer than 500 genotyped donors of the cohort, with about 19% of those sequences being non-productive. The study profiled the T cell repertoires of under 700 subjects by immunosequencing and related them to cytomegalovirus serostatus. Of the 350 to 450 genotyped donors, less than 90% were placed in the genetic ancestry cluster associated with self-reported Caucasian donors. An earlier analysis of several hundred of the donors used high-throughput TCR beta sequencing to judge whether each TCR beta V gene segment behaved as functional or pseudogenic. Along with the approximately 600-subject first cohort, a separate validation cohort of over a hundred different subjects was used. Alongside the repertoire data, information on donor age, sex, ethnicity and CMV serostatus was compiled. The study aimed to test whether cataloging public T cell receptors could reveal signatures of past pathogen exposure.

V and J lose 2 bases and 1 base, and a span of 11 bases separates them. The cysteine opens and the phenylalanine closes a CDR3 of 15 amino acids. Kept here is only the CDR3 DNA, which spans 45 bases and is read in frame from base 1. CDR1 and CDR2 are drawn from the germline V gene: SGHTA, FQGNSA. Details on this clone: Its recognized antigen is unknown. There are no base qualities to consult, and no much larger clone falls within one base.

The library was built by means of the immunoSEQ multiplex PCR assay. For the multiplex PCR, a mixture combining 60 forward primers for TCR Vbeta segments and 13 reverse primers for TCR Jbeta segments was used. The CDR3 region of rearranged TCR beta genes was amplified from genomic DNA by a multiplex PCR assay. The amplified TCR beta libraries were sequenced on the Illumina HiSeq System as 87-base-pair reads. The study's processing was this. In a later analysis, 77 million or so unique TCR beta chains were counted across the roughly 610 repertoires, and approximately 11 million of these chains were shared by at least two donors. To remove PCR and sequencing errors, raw reads were error-corrected and collapsed into unique sequences using a nearest-neighbor algorithm that merged closely related sequences. Alignment of CDR3 sequences to IMGT reference sequences was used to assign V, D and J gene segments. Each retained sequence needed at least a six-nucleotide match to both a V gene segment and a J gene segment. Rearrangements were classified as productive when the CDR3 lacked stop codons and remained in frame with V and J, and all other rearrangements were classified as non-productive. Following IMGT convention, CDR3 was defined as the stretch from the second conserved V-encoded cysteine to the conserved J-encoded phenylalanine. The earlier analysis of roughly 590 of the donors excluded sequences that lacked an unambiguous match to a single V gene segment. In an earlier analysis of around 600 of the donors, V segments were called functional above 56.7% productive rearrangements and were called segregating when the between-donor standard deviation exceeded 5%. To diagnose cytomegalovirus status from the catalog of TCR beta chain sequences, a statistical classification framework was built. V and J gene assignment, in a later analysis, came from comparing TCR nucleotide sequences with IMGT/GENE-DB human TR gene sequences. In a later analysis, CDR3 sequences and most-parsimonious VDJ recombination scenarios were assigned using the TCRdist pipeline. In a later analysis, every TCR beta chain was defined by the combination of its CDR3 amino acid sequence and its V-gene family, and reads without a unique V-gene family were dropped. As a way to deal with suspected cross-contamination and a sequencing artifact, a later analysis dropped 592 nucleotide sequences that were highly shared and had low generation probability. A later analysis calculated a clonal expansion index for each public chain from normalized within-repertoire ranks of inferred template counts. In a later analysis, generation probabilities were computed with a VDJ recombination model fitted to out-of-frame rearrangements, and the resulting probabilities were checked against IGoR. Hypergeometric tests were used in a later analysis to score TCR-TCR, TCR-HLA and TCR-CMV co-occurrence, with a repertoire-size bias correction applied to the TCR pairs. A later analysis estimated false discovery rates by permuting HLA or CMV assignments 20 times. A later analysis grouped co-occurring TCRs with DBSCAN, adding TCRdist sequence similarity when clustering within HLA-allele-positive subsets. Repertoires with fewer than 30,000 or more than 120,000 public chains were left out of co-occurrence clustering, as were a handful of repertoires with anomalous nucleotide sharing. The table comes from immuneACCESS by way of TCRdb, which keeps in-frame sequences with V and J called. Part of the clones is missing from these tables; in studies checked, under half for an unresolved V gene and the rest for unknown reasons. D and trimming were read from the DNA, whereas the V and J calls and clone size are those reported in that table. This sample comprises some 70,000 clones, roughly 80% of them detected only once. The leading ten clones occupy roughly 5.1% of the sample.

Study-wide findings and limitations: Assigning TCR associations to individual alleles was difficult when HLA alleles, especially DR and DQ, strongly co-occurred. Because HLA typing was missing for some donors at each locus, association tests included only the typed subset. A few of the identified cytomegalovirus-associated TCR beta chains were confirmed in vitro to be specific for cytomegalovirus antigens. Because the 87-base-pair reads could not distinguish some IMGT-functional V segments, including TRBV6-2 and TRBV6-3, those segments were excluded. Compared with the roughly 700-donor mean, donors in an Asian-associated ancestry cluster had fewer N-insertions in productive TCRs, according to a later genetic analysis. Several of the top co-occurrence clusters appeared to be linked to parvovirus B19, influenza, CMV and Epstein-Barr virus, according to a later analysis. In a later analysis, most CMV-associated TCR beta chains were found to appear HLA-restricted, with HLA associations seemingly driven largely by CMV exposure. A later analysis found that HLA-associated TCR beta chains were more clonally expanded and had lower generation probabilities than equally common non-associated chains. In an earlier analysis of approximately 600 of the donors, most TCR beta V segments were observed in productive rearrangements about 87% or about 30% of the time, broadly matching IMGT annotations. Correlated functional status among segregating V segments might be attributable to linkage disequilibrium, but an unknown experimental factor could not be ruled out. Around 16 rarely observed V segments, including chromosome 9 orphons, were excluded from the earlier analysis of about 500 of the donors because counts were too low. The sequencing pipeline was judged likely to have produced a cluster of highly shared sequence variants as a technical artifact. An association between a missense DCLRE1C variant and V-gene and J-gene trimming of TCR beta chains was found in a later genetic analysis and replicated in an independent cohort. In the study, about 150 TCR beta chains were listed as associated with cytomegalovirus. A further reported finding was that TCR beta sequences accurately predicted the HLA-A and HLA-B alleles for most subjects in the first cohort. The classifier was reported to diagnose cytomegalovirus status with high specificity and sensitivity in both the original and validation cohorts. Most TCR sequences were seen in very few donors, while some public TCRs were found in many individuals. At a false discovery rate of 0.05, a later analysis linked about 17,000 TCR beta sequences to specific HLA alleles. Only TCR beta chains were sequenced in this cohort, and the absence of alpha or paired-chain data limited detectable features. CMV serostatus was the only immune exposure information available for the cohort. The authors suggested that the approach could potentially be generalized to other disease states and immunological phenotypes. Presence/absence analyses assumed roughly uniform sequencing depth across donors, an assumption that may not hold. In a later analysis, the rate of TCR association differed among HLA loci, with DRB1 alleles having the most associated TCRs and HLA-C alleles having the fewest.

The cohort was made up of around 720 healthy bone marrow donors. At the time of sampling, all cohort members were nominally healthy, though unrecorded immune exposures were likely present. The donor was CMV seropositive and belonged to the group of about 290 seropositive cohort members. Each donor provided a peripheral blood sample, and peripheral blood mononuclear cells were used for TCR beta sequencing. Genomic DNA extraction from the blood cell samples was performed with the Qiagen DNeasy Blood Extraction Kit. The sample taken for sequencing was PBMCs. This receptor was taken from a male donor in good health and CMV-seropositive. This chain is built from TRBV7-2 and TRBJ2-5; a weak D assignment points to TRBD2 (5 bases agree). The CDR3 protein sequence reads: CASSLNGGIQETQYF. The nucleotide sequence reads as follows: TGTGCCAGCAGCTTAAATGGAGGAATCCAAGAGACCCAGTACTTC.